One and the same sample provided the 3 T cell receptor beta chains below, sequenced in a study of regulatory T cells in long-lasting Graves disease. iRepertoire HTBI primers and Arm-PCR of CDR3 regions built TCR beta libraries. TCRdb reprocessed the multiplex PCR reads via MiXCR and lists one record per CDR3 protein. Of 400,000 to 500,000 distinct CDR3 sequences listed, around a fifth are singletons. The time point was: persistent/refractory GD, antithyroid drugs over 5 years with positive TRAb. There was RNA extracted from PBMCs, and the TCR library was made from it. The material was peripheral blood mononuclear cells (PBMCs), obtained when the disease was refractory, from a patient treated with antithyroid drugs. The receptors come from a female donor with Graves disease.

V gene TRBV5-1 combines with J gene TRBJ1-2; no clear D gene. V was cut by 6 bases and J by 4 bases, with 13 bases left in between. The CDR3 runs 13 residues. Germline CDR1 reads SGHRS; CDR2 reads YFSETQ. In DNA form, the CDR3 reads TGCGCCAGCACCGCCGGGCCGCCCTATGGCTACACCTTC. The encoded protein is CASTAGPPYGYTF.

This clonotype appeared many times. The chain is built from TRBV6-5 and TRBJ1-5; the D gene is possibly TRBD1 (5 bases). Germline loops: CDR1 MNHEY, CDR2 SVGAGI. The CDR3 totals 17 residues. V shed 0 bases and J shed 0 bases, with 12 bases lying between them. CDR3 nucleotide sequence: TGTGCCAGCAGTTACTCGGTGGGACGGCTTAGCAATCAGCCCCAGCATTTT. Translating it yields CASSYSVGRLSNQPQHF.

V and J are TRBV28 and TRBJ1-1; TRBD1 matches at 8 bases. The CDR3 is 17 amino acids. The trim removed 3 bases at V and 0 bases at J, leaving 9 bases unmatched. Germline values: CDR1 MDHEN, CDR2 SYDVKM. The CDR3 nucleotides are TGTGCCAGCAGTTTGGGCAGGGGGCGGGACCTGAACACTGAAGCTTTCTTT. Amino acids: CASSLGRGRDLNTEAFF.